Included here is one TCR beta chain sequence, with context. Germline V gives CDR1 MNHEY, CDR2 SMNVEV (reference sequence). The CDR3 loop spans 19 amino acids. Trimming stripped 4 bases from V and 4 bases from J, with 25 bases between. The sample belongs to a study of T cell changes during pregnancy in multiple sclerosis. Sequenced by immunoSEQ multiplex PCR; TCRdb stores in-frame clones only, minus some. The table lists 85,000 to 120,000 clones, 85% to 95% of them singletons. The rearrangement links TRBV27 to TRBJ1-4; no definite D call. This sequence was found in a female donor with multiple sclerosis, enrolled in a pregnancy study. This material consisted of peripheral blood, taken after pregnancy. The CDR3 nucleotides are TGTGCCAGCAGTTCACGACACGCTGACGTGATCGCCGATAATGAAAAACTGTTTTTT. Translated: CASSSRHADVIADNEKLFF.